The 16 T cell receptor beta chains below were found in one sample sequenced in a study of persistence of HIV-infected CD4 T cells. Their recognized antigens are unknown. The stimulus was an HIV-1 Gag 15-mer peptide pool, about 1 ug/peptide/mL. CD40L-negative CD69-negative CD45RO-high memory CD4+ T cells were sorted as populations depleted of antigen-responding cells. This was the immunoSEQ version 4 assay in survey mode. The table came from immunoSEQ multiplex PCR; TCRdb's copy has only in-frame clones and leaves some out. The sample contains around 42,000 clones, around 82% of which appear only once. Material: CD4+ T cells sorted from PBMCs after approximately 19-hour stimulation, obtained from a patient who received antiretroviral therapy. These receptors originate from an adult man with HIV who was CMV-seropositive.

Of note for this clone: Other DNA sequences in this sample translate to the same CDR3. The chain carries TRBV14 and TRBJ1-1, with D unresolved. This CDR3 spans 13 amino acids. Looked up from germline, CDR1 is SGHDN and CDR2 is FVKESK. The V gene lost 1 base and the J gene lost 0 bases, with 3 bases spanning the gap. In DNA, the CDR3 is TGTGCCAGCAGCCAAGCACTGAACACTGAAGCTTTCTTT. Translation: CASSQALNTEAFF.

This clone was observed a handful of times. The J gene is TRBJ2-2, the V gene TRBV5-1; D ambiguous. Germline lookup yields CDR1 SGHRS and CDR2 YFSETQ. V was cut by 4 bases and J by 0 bases, with 7 bases left in between. This CDR3 comprises 14 residues. The CDR3 reads CASSMDPNTGELFF. CDR3 in DNA: TGCGCCAGCAGCATGGACCCGAACACCGGGGAGCTGTTTTTT.

The V call is TRBV5-5, the J call TRBJ1-1, with D possibly TRBD1 on 5 matching bases. Deletions cut 3 bases from V and 3 bases from J, with 12 bases between. Germline V gene data show CDR1 as SGHKS and CDR2 as YYEKEE (reference sequence). The CDR3 is made up of 14 amino acids. CDR3 loop: CASSSRGGYTEAFF. The CDR3, as DNA: TGTGCCAGCAGCTCACGCGGGGGGTACACTGAAGCTTTCTTT.

The chain links TRBV27 to TRBJ2-3; TRBD1 aligns across 9 bases. Trimming cost V 6 bases and J 7 bases; bases outside gene matches: 8. The CDR3 length is 14 residues. The germline CDR1 and CDR2 sequences are MNHEY and SMNVEV (reference sequence). CDR3 DNA: TGTGCCAGCAGCCGGACAGGGGTAATGAATACGCAGTATTTT. Translation: CASSRTGVMNTQYF.

This clone was observed a few times. The genes are TRBV7-2 and TRBJ1-5; D is undetermined. Germline CDR1 and CDR2: SGHTA and FQGNSA. The length of the CDR3 is 15 residues. The ends were cut back, 3 bases at V and 3 bases at J, with 12 bases in the middle. DNA of the CDR3: TGTGCCAGCAGCTTCCCCGGGTCTTACAATCAGCCCCAGCATTTT. Translated, it gives CASSFPGSYNQPQHF.

This clone has only one observation. V gene TRBV7-8 combines with J gene TRBJ1-1; D possibly corresponds to TRBD1 (6 bases). The CDR3 is 14 amino acids. The germline V gene has CDR1 SGHVS and CDR2 FQNEAQ. The ends were cut back, 5 bases at V and 6 bases at J, with 16 bases in the middle. The CDR3 bases are TGTGCCAGCAGCACCTACAGGGAATCGGCTGAAGCTTTCTTT. Translation: CASSTYRESAEAFF.

In nucleotides, the CDR3 is TGTGCCAGCAGCCCCAAGACGGGGGGCCTCGCCAAAAACATTCAGTACTTC. This gives the protein CASSPKTGGLAKNIQYF. The genes are TRBV3-1 (or the pseudogene TRBV3-2) and TRBJ2-4; TRBD2 might be the D (7 bases). Per the germline V gene, CDR1 is LGHDT and CDR2 is YNNKEL (reference sequence). V was clipped by 4 bases and J by 1 base, with 17 bases between them. The CDR3 sequence is 17 residues long.

This clone is classed as medium-sized. The chain recombines TRBV19 with TRBJ2-2; 8 bases map to TRBD2. The J segment lost 3 bases and the V segment lost 6 bases, leaving 6 bases of the junction unmatched. Germline V CDR1 and CDR2: LNHDA, SQIVND (reference sequence). The CDR3 extends over 15 amino acids. The CDR3 region is CASRNSGGHTGELFF. The CDR3 DNA reads as TGTGCCAGTAGAAATTCGGGGGGGCACACCGGGGAGCTGTTTTTT.

The rearrangement links TRBV7-9 to TRBJ1-1; 8 bases are a match to TRBD1. The CDR3 is made up of 12 amino acids. The V gene end was trimmed by 1 base and the J gene end by 14 bases; junction bases not matched to a gene: 6. Per germline, CDR1 SEHNR and CDR2 FQNEAQ (reference sequence). The CDR3 DNA sequence: TGTGCCAGCAGCTTAGGGACAGGGAATCCGTTCTTT. Amino acids: CASSLGTGNPFF.

The rearrangement joins TRBV27 to TRBJ1-6, with D possibly TRBD1 on 5 matching bases. This CDR3 is built from 18 residues. CDR1 is MNHEY, CDR2 SMNVEV, per germline (reference sequence). The V end was cut by 2 bases, the J end by 0 bases, with 14 bases between. CDR3 nucleotide sequence: TGTGCCAGCAGTTTAAAACCCCCTGGGGGCTCCTATAATTCACCCCTCCACTTT. It translates to CASSLKPPGGSYNSPLHF.

This rearrangement joins TRBV7-2 to TRBJ2-3, with D unclear. V shed 4 bases and J shed 0 bases, with 8 bases lying between them. Germline-derived CDR1 and CDR2 are SGHTA and FQGNSA. The CDR3 length is 14 residues. The CDR3 is CASSSATSTDTQYF. Here the CDR3 DNA reads TGTGCCAGCAGCTCCGCTACCAGCACAGATACGCAGTATTTT.

The chain combines TRBV10-3 with TRBJ2-7; TRBD1 matches at 8 bases. The V gene end was trimmed by 0 bases and the J gene end by 5 bases; junction bases not matched to a gene: 9. CDR3 length: 16 residues. Germline V lookup: CDR1 ENHRY, CDR2 SYGVKD. Here the CDR3 reads CAISESMDRVTHEQYF. In DNA form, the CDR3 reads TGTGCCATCAGTGAGTCGATGGACAGGGTCACCCACGAGCAGTACTTC.

The chain carries TRBV7-2 and TRBJ1-3; tentatively, D is TRBD1 (6 bases). CDR1 is SGHTA, CDR2 FQGNSA, per germline. The V and J ends lost 2 bases and 2 bases respectively, with 10 bases between them. The CDR3 spans 15 residues. The CDR3 protein is CASSLNAGAGNTIYF. DNA for the CDR3: TGTGCCAGCAGCTTAAACGCAGGGGCTGGAAACACCATATATTTT.

CDR3: CASSLTRTGGYEQYF. In DNA, the CDR3 is TGTGCCAGCAGTCTCACCAGGACAGGGGGCTACGAGCAGTACTTC. The rearrangement joins TRBV27 to TRBJ2-7, with 10 bases lining up with TRBD1. Germline V gene data show CDR1 as MNHEY and CDR2 as SMNVEV (reference sequence). Trimming took 5 bases from V and 3 from J; bases not matched to a gene: 7. The CDR3 sequence is 15 residues long.

This rearrangement joins TRBV2 to TRBJ2-7, with TRBD2 matching 7 bases. Trimming at V came to 0 bases and at J to 5 bases, leaving 13 bases not matched to a gene. The CDR3 is 17 residues long. The V gene's germline CDR1 is SNHLY and CDR2 FYNNEI. Written as DNA, the CDR3 is TGTGCCAGCAGTGAAGCGCCCCTTGGAGCGGGATCGGACGAGCAGTACTTC. It codes for CASSEAPLGAGSDEQYF.

A few counts support this clone. The rearrangement links TRBV10-3 to TRBJ2-3, with TRBD1 as a possible D gene (7 bases). Germline CDR1 reads ENHRY; CDR2 reads SYGVKD. V lost 7 bases and J lost 0, with 11 bases in between. The CDR3 spans 14 residues. The CDR3: CAITQGGSTDTQYF. For the CDR3, the DNA is TGTGCCATCACCCAGGGGGGAAGCACAGATACGCAGTATTTT.